This TCR beta chain appears in the sequencing data of a study of cytomegalovirus exposure and HLA in healthy donors. Though probably carrying unrecorded immune exposures, donors were nominally healthy at sampling. Whole-study findings and limits: Roughly even sequencing depth across donors was the assumption behind the presence/absence analyses. Associated with cytomegalovirus, according to the listing, were fewer than 200 TCR beta chains.

Use of 60 Vbeta and 13 Jbeta primers characterized the PCR. Sequencing was performed with immunoSEQ multiplex PCR; in TCRdb, only in-frame clones are kept and a portion is missing. The table lists around 130,000 clones, over 70% of them singletons, with 4% in the top ten. Remarks on this clone: Its target is not known.

The CDR3 consists of 15 residues. The germline gives CDR1 MNHEY, CDR2 SMNVEV (reference sequence). The germline V and J ends were trimmed by 6 bases and 1 base, with 12 bases remaining between them. This rearrangement joins TRBV27 to TRBJ2-2; D remains ambiguous. This receptor was obtained from a woman aged 40-49 years in good health and CMV-seronegative. Sequencing was carried out using PBMCs. CDR3 in DNA: TGTGCCAGCAGGGGCTTAGACGGGAACACCGGGGAGCTGTTTTTT. Protein sequence: CASRGLDGNTGELFF.